Listed below are T cell receptor beta chains from one sample, sequenced in a study of memory CD4+ T cells and cytomegalovirus serostatus. Using immunoSEQ multiplex PCR, the repertoire was profiled, and TCRdb retains in-frame clones only, with some absent. Of over 45,000 clones listed, roughly 82% are singletons. Sequencing was carried out using memory CD4+ T cells from blood. These receptors came from an adult in good health and CMV-seronegative. Both conserved end residues are part of each CDR3. A D gene is named only where the DNA matches it firmly. Not all rows give a size; the values are once, few, many and, for expanded clones, a class.

abundance: -; j_gene: TRBJ2-7; d_gene: -; v_gene: TRBV13; CDR3aa: CASSLDSRGHEQYF; CDR3nt: TGTGCCAGCAGCTTAGATTCCAGGGGCCACGAGCAGTACTTC
abundance: -; j_gene: TRBJ1-2; d_gene: TRBD1; v_gene: TRBV2; CDR3aa: CALSPGDRGQGYGYTF; CDR3nt: TGTGCCTTAAGCCCCGGGGACAGGGGGCAAGGCTATGGCTACACCTTC
abundance: few; j_gene: TRBJ2-7; d_gene: TRBD1; v_gene: TRBV6-1; CDR3aa: CASRGTGLTHYEQYF; CDR3nt: TGTGCCAGCAGGGGGACAGGGCTTACCCACTACGAGCAGTACTTC
abundance: -; j_gene: TRBJ1-3; d_gene: TRBD1; v_gene: TRBV7-2; CDR3aa: CASSLDRGGNTIYF; CDR3nt: TGTGCCAGCAGCTTAGACAGGGGTGGAAACACCATATATTTT
abundance: -; j_gene: TRBJ1-5; d_gene: -; v_gene: TRBV27; CDR3aa: CASSKGRGNQPQHF; CDR3nt: TGTGCCAGCAGTAAGGGACGAGGGAATCAGCCCCAGCATTTT
abundance: -; j_gene: TRBJ2-5; d_gene: -; v_gene: TRBV7-3; CDR3aa: CASSLTLDPQETQYF; CDR3nt: TGTGCCAGCAGCTTAACGTTGGACCCCCAAGAGACCCAGTACTTC
abundance: -; j_gene: TRBJ1-6; d_gene: -; v_gene: TRBV4-3; CDR3aa: CASSQRTDYNSPLHF; CDR3nt: TGCGCCAGCAGCCAAAGGACAGACTATAATTCACCCCTCCACTTT
abundance: -; j_gene: TRBJ2-4; d_gene: -; v_gene: TRBV7-2; CDR3aa: CASSLMFGGGPSKNIQYF; CDR3nt: TGTGCCAGCAGCTTAATGTTTGGTGGGGGGCCCTCCAAAAACATTCAGTACTTC
abundance: -; j_gene: TRBJ2-1; d_gene: TRBD2; v_gene: TRBV7-2; CDR3aa: CASSLQRGGNEQFF; CDR3nt: TGTGCCAGCAGCTTACAGCGGGGGGGCAATGAGCAGTTCTTC
abundance: -; j_gene: TRBJ1-2; d_gene: -; v_gene: TRBV7-7; CDR3aa: CASSLYSPKGRNYGYTF; CDR3nt: TGTGCTAGCAGCTTATATAGTCCTAAAGGGAGAAACTATGGCTACACCTTC
abundance: -; j_gene: TRBJ2-2; d_gene: -; v_gene: TRBV7-3; CDR3aa: CASSPSVSNTGELFF; CDR3nt: TGTGCCAGCAGCCCCTCGGTTTCGAACACCGGGGAGCTGTTTTTT
abundance: -; j_gene: TRBJ2-7; d_gene: -; v_gene: TRBV6-1; CDR3aa: CASRGGAASYEQYF; CDR3nt: TGTGCCAGCAGGGGGGGGGCAGCCTCCTACGAGCAGTACTTC
abundance: once; j_gene: TRBJ1-4; d_gene: -; v_gene: TRBV18; CDR3aa: CASSPTLANNEKLFF; CDR3nt: TGTGCCAGCTCACCCACCTTAGCAAACAATGAAAAACTGTTTTTT
abundance: -; j_gene: TRBJ1-6; d_gene: -; v_gene: TRBV27; CDR3aa: CASSPSGGMNSPLHF; CDR3nt: TGTGCCAGCAGTCCCAGCGGTGGAATGAATTCACCCCTCCACTTT
abundance: -; j_gene: TRBJ2-1; d_gene: -; v_gene: TRBV5-4; CDR3aa: CASARREGAAGEQFF; CDR3nt: TGTGCCAGCGCAAGGAGGGAGGGGGCCGCCGGTGAGCAGTTCTTC
abundance: -; j_gene: TRBJ2-1; d_gene: -; v_gene: TRBV10-3; CDR3aa: CATGGSYSSYNEQFF; CDR3nt: TGTGCCACCGGGGGTAGCTACAGCTCCTACAATGAGCAGTTCTTC
abundance: -; j_gene: TRBJ2-5; d_gene: -; v_gene: TRBV5-1; CDR3aa: CASSFGAAHQETQYF; CDR3nt: TGCGCCAGCAGCTTTGGGGCGGCCCACCAAGAGACCCAGTACTTC
abundance: -; j_gene: TRBJ1-2; d_gene: TRBD1; v_gene: TRBV5-6; CDR3aa: CASSPAGQGVLTGYTF; CDR3nt: TGTGCCAGCAGCCCGGCGGGACAGGGGGTGCTTACTGGCTACACCTTC
abundance: -; j_gene: TRBJ2-5; d_gene: -; v_gene: TRBV30; CDR3aa: CAWTGTSNVQVQYF; CDR3nt: TGTGCCTGGACCGGGACATCCAATGTTCAAGTCCAGTACTTC
abundance: -; j_gene: TRBJ1-6; d_gene: TRBD1; v_gene: TRBV7-9; CDR3aa: CASSTGQGSSPLHF; CDR3nt: TGTGCCAGCAGCACGGGACAGGGAAGTTCACCCCTCCACTTT
abundance: -; j_gene: TRBJ2-7; d_gene: -; v_gene: TRBV7-2; CDR3aa: CASSSLVGGGTYGYEQYF; CDR3nt: TGTGCCAGCAGCTCCCTTGTAGGTGGGGGAACCTACGGCTACGAGCAGTACTTC
abundance: few; j_gene: TRBJ1-1; d_gene: TRBD1; v_gene: TRBV29-1; CDR3aa: CSVRQGVATEAFF; CDR3nt: TGCAGCGTCCGACAGGGGGTGGCCACTGAAGCTTTCTTT
abundance: once; j_gene: TRBJ2-1; d_gene: -; v_gene: TRBV9; CDR3aa: CASSVASQGGFSEQFF; CDR3nt: TGTGCCAGCAGCGTAGCTTCACAGGGGGGGTTCAGTGAGCAGTTCTTC
abundance: -; j_gene: TRBJ1-2; d_gene: -; v_gene: TRBV4-2; CDR3aa: CASTEAGEVGYTF; CDR3nt: TGTGCCAGCACAGAGGCAGGGGAGGTTGGCTACACCTTC
abundance: -; j_gene: TRBJ2-7; d_gene: -; v_gene: TRBV7-8; CDR3aa: CASSLALGPNYEQYF; CDR3nt: TGTGCCAGCAGCTTAGCCCTGGGACCGAACTACGAGCAGTACTTC
abundance: -; j_gene: TRBJ2-2; d_gene: TRBD1; v_gene: TRBV28; CDR3aa: CASSTQGQGTGELFF; CDR3nt: TGTGCCAGCAGCACCCAGGGACAGGGAACCGGGGAGCTGTTTTTT
abundance: -; j_gene: TRBJ2-7; d_gene: -; v_gene: TRBV7-2; CDR3aa: CASSSTGLSREQYF; CDR3nt: TGTGCCAGCAGTTCTACAGGCCTCTCGAGGGAGCAGTACTTC
abundance: -; j_gene: TRBJ2-7; d_gene: TRBD1; v_gene: TRBV5-1; CDR3aa: CASSVYPGQGDYEQYF; CDR3nt: TGCGCCAGCAGCGTGTACCCGGGACAGGGGGACTACGAGCAGTACTTC
abundance: -; j_gene: TRBJ2-6; d_gene: -; v_gene: TRBV4-3; CDR3aa: CASSQDSGPTSGANVLTF; CDR3nt: TGCGCCAGCAGCCAAGACTCGGGTCCTACATCTGGGGCCAACGTCCTGACTTTC
abundance: -; j_gene: TRBJ1-2; d_gene: -; v_gene: TRBV4-3; CDR3aa: CASKTDLSINYGYTF; CDR3nt: TGCGCCAGCAAAACGGATCTGTCGATTAACTATGGCTACACCTTC
abundance: -; j_gene: TRBJ1-6; d_gene: TRBD1; v_gene: TRBV4-3; CDR3aa: CASSQDATGRIGSPLHF; CDR3nt: TGCGCCAGCAGCCAAGATGCGACAGGGCGCATCGGATCACCCCTCCACTTT
abundance: -; j_gene: TRBJ2-7; d_gene: -; v_gene: TRBV4-3; CDR3aa: CASSQDSWGNEQYF; CDR3nt: TGCGCCAGCAGCCAAGACTCGTGGGGCAACGAGCAGTACTTC
abundance: -; j_gene: TRBJ1-2; d_gene: -; v_gene: TRBV7-2; CDR3aa: CASSPANYGYTF; CDR3nt: TGTGCCAGCAGTCCAGCTAACTATGGCTACACCTTC
abundance: once; j_gene: TRBJ2-6; d_gene: TRBD1; v_gene: TRBV13; CDR3aa: CASRSYGTGFSGANVLTF; CDR3nt: TGTGCCAGCAGGTCCTACGGGACAGGGTTTTCTGGGGCCAACGTCCTGACTTTC
abundance: -; j_gene: TRBJ1-6; d_gene: -; v_gene: TRBV5-4; CDR3aa: CASSFNRPNSPLHF; CDR3nt: TGTGCCAGCAGCTTTAACAGACCGAATTCACCCCTCCACTTT
abundance: -; j_gene: TRBJ1-3; d_gene: -; v_gene: TRBV19; CDR3aa: CARVVSGNTIYF; CDR3nt: TGTGCCAGAGTAGTTAGCGGAAACACCATATATTTT
abundance: -; j_gene: TRBJ1-2; d_gene: TRBD1; v_gene: TRBV5-1; CDR3aa: CASSLTGGVDGYTF; CDR3nt: TGCGCCAGCAGCTTGACAGGGGGCGTCGATGGCTACACCTTC
abundance: -; j_gene: TRBJ2-1; d_gene: TRBD2; v_gene: TRBV7-2; CDR3aa: CASSLWRGGRDEQFF; CDR3nt: TGTGCCAGCAGCTTATGGCGGGGGGGCCGCGATGAGCAGTTCTTC
abundance: -; j_gene: TRBJ2-2; d_gene: -; v_gene: TRBV7-2; CDR3aa: CASSPRIGTGELFF; CDR3nt: TGTGCCAGCAGCCCCCGTATCGGCACCGGGGAGCTGTTTTTT
abundance: -; j_gene: TRBJ2-4; d_gene: TRBD2; v_gene: TRBV4-1; CDR3aa: CASSQDRGGVLAKNIQYF; CDR3nt: TGCGCCAGCAGCCAAGATCGGGGGGGGGTACTAGCCAAAAACATTCAGTACTTC
abundance: -; j_gene: TRBJ2-3; d_gene: TRBD1; v_gene: TRBV28; CDR3aa: CASSPTGGLSGTDTQYF; CDR3nt: TGTGCCAGCAGTCCGACAGGGGGCTTAAGCGGCACAGATACGCAGTATTTT
abundance: -; j_gene: TRBJ1-5; d_gene: TRBD1; v_gene: TRBV7-2; CDR3aa: CASSLRAATGNQPQHF; CDR3nt: TGTGCCAGCAGCTTACGTGCGGCGACAGGGAATCAGCCCCAGCATTTT
abundance: -; j_gene: TRBJ2-1; d_gene: -; v_gene: TRBV7-9; CDR3aa: CASSPSGSAEQFF; CDR3nt: TGTGCCAGCAGCCCAAGCGGTTCGGCAGAGCAGTTCTTC
abundance: -; j_gene: TRBJ2-6; d_gene: -; v_gene: TRBV28; CDR3aa: CASRGTAGANVLTF; CDR3nt: TGTGCCAGCCGGGGGACAGCTGGGGCCAACGTCCTGACTTTC
abundance: -; j_gene: TRBJ1-1; d_gene: -; v_gene: TRBV5-4; CDR3aa: CASSPAERNTEAFF; CDR3nt: TGTGCCAGCAGTCCCGCCGAGAGGAACACTGAAGCTTTCTTT
abundance: few; j_gene: TRBJ1-1; d_gene: -; v_gene: TRBV5-8; CDR3aa: CASSLAPTRAEAFF; CDR3nt: TGTGCCAGCAGCTTGGCCCCTACCCGGGCTGAAGCTTTCTTT